This TCR beta chain was sequenced for a study of blood T cell repertoires in COVID-19. Study-wide background: Sites across the United States, Italy and Spain contributed samples from acute and convalescent COVID-19.

Assay used: immunoSEQ multiplex PCR; TCRdb lists only in-frame clones, some missing. The sample includes around 250,000 clones, almost 85% seen only once; the top ten take roughly 5%. CDR1 SGHTA and CDR2 FQGTGA come from the germline V gene. Trimming shortened V by 2 bases and J by 9 bases, and 11 bases separated the two germline ends. This CDR3 is 13 amino acids long. The chain recombines TRBV7-3 with TRBJ2-1; TRBD2 is a possible D gene (7 bases). The sequence was obtained from a man aged 45-65 years with active or convalescent COVID-19. Sample: peripheral blood. The CDR3 protein is CASSLHREGEQFF. CDR3 in DNA: TGTGCCAGCAGCTTACACAGGGAGGGTGAGCAGTTCTTC.